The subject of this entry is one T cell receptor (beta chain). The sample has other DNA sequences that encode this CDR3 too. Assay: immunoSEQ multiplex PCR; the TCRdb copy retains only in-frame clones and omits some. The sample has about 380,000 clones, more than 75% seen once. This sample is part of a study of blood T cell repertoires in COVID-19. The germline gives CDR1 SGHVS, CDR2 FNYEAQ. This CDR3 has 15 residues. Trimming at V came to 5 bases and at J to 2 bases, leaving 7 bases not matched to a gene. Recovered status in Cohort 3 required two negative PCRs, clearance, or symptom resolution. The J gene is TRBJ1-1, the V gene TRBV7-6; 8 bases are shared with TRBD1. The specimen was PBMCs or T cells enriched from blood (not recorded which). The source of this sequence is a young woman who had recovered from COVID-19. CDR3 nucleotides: TGTGCCAGCAGCCCGAGACAGGGGTTAAACACTGAAGCTTTCTTT. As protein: CASSPRQGLNTEAFF.